In this sample, the clone carrying this TCR beta chain turned up a few times. This CDR3 is built from 15 residues. Trimming took off 0 bases at V and 2 bases at J, with 11 bases between the two ends. Germline V CDR1 and CDR2: SGHAT, FQNNGV. The entry originates in a study of T cell repertoires in cytomegalovirus infection. TCRdb reprocessed the reads with MiXCR, giving one entry per CDR3 protein. Of 250,000 to 350,000 distinct CDR3 sequences listed, around 25% were seen once; the top ten hold over 11%. The chain links TRBV11-2 to TRBJ2-7; D remains ambiguous. The source of this sequence is a human donor in good health (CMV status not recorded). Some clones in this sample may be carry-over from other donors' samples. Sequencing was performed on PBMCs. CDR3: CASSLESHTTYEQYF. The CDR3 bases are TGTGCCAGCAGCTTAGAATCTCACACGACCTACGAGCAGTACTTC.